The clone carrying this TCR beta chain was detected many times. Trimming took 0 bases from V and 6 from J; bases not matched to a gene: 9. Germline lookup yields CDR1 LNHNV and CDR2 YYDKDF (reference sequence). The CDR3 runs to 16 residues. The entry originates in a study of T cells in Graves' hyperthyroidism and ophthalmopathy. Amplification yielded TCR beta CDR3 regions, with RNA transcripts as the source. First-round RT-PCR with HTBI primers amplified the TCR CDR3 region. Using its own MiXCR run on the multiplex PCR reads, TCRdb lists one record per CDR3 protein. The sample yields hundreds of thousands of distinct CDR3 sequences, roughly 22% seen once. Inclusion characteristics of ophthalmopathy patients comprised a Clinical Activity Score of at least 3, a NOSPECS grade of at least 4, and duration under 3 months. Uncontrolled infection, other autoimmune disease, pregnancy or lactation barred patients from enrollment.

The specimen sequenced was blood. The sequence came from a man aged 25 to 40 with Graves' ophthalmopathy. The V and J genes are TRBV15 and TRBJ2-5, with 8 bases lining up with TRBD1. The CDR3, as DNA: TGTGCCACCAGCAGAGAGATAAGGACAGGGCAAAAGACCCAGTACTTC. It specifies CATSREIRTGQKTQYF.